Each of the 14 T cell receptor beta chains below was sequenced from the same sample in a study of blood T cell repertoires in COVID-19. Clones were sequenced by immunoSEQ multiplex PCR, and TCRdb holds only the in-frame ones, with some missing. This sample yields around 160,000 clones, of which 89% are seen a single time; approximately 3% belongs to the top ten. Sequenced input: peripheral blood. The source is a man aged 55 to 70 with acute or convalescent COVID-19.

V usage is TRBV7-9 and J usage is TRBJ2-5; TRBD1 agrees at 7 bases. Germline V gene lookup returns CDR1 SEHNR and CDR2 FQNEAQ (reference sequence). The CDR3 is 14 residues long. With 5 bases clipped from V and 5 bases from J, the junction kept 8 bases outside the gene matches. CDR3 sequence reads: CASSQEGAIETQYF. In DNA, the CDR3 is TGTGCCAGCAGCCAAGAGGGGGCGATTGAGACCCAGTACTTC.

The sample holds one count of this clone. V is TRBV6-5 and J is TRBJ2-3, with 10 bases lining up with TRBD1. Germline loops: CDR1 MNHEY, CDR2 SVGAGI. This CDR3 has 15 residues. V lost 6 bases, J lost 3 bases, and 6 bases stayed unmatched. In DNA, the CDR3 is TGTGCCAGCAGACTGATGGACAGGGGGACAGATACGCAGTATTTT. Its protein product is CASRLMDRGTDTQYF.

The chain has TRBV24-1 and TRBJ2-1; 8 bases agree with TRBD2. The V gene's germline CDR1 is KGHDR and CDR2 SFDVKD. The CDR3 spans 16 residues. J gave up 5 bases and V 6 bases, and 11 bases lay outside the gene matches. This CDR3 is CATSRSGGGEDNEQFF. The CDR3 DNA follows: TGTGCCACCAGTCGCTCCGGGGGGGGCGAGGACAATGAGCAGTTCTTC.

This clone was seen a single time. The gene calls are TRBV7-2 and TRBJ1-6; 11 bases agree with TRBD1. Trimming at V came to 5 bases and at J to 10 bases, leaving 4 bases not matched to a gene. The CDR3 runs 14 residues. The germline V gene encodes CDR1 SGHTA and CDR2 FQGNSA. Written as DNA, the CDR3 is TGTGCCAGCAGCCGGGGACAGGGGGGCTCACCCCTCCACTTT. The encoded protein is CASSRGQGGSPLHF.

The chain links TRBV11-2 to TRBJ2-3, with TRBD1 matching 7 bases. Germline CDR1 reads SGHAT; CDR2 reads FQNNGV. The CDR3 has 16 residues. The ends lost 5 bases at V and 5 bases at J; junction bases unmatched: 13. CDR3 loop: CASSSLRQGGEDTQYF. CDR3 sequence (DNA): TGTGCCAGCAGCAGCCTCCGACAGGGTGGGGAAGATACGCAGTATTTT. Filled out from reference TRBV11-2 and TRBJ2-3, the complete variable domain reads EAGVAQSPRYKIIEKRQSVAFWCNPISGHATLYWYQQILGQGPKLLIQFQNNGVVDDSQLPKDRFSAERLKGVDSTLKIQPAKLEDSAVYLCASSSLRQGGEDTQYFGPGTRLTVL.

This chain joins TRBV9 and TRBJ2-2, with 7 bases matching TRBD1. Germline-derived CDR1 and CDR2 are SGDLS and YYNGEE. This CDR3 has 15 amino acids. V lost 3 bases and J lost 2; bases outside the gene matches: 4. Here the CDR3 reads CASSEDRRNTGELFF. CDR3 DNA sequence: TGTGCCAGCAGCGAGGACAGGCGTAACACCGGGGAGCTGTTTTTT.

This chain links TRBV9 with TRBJ2-5; 7 bases match TRBD2. V was pared by 0 bases and J by 4 bases, with 3 bases of the junction left unmatched. The germline V gene has CDR1 SGDLS and CDR2 YYNGEE. CDR3 length: 14 amino acids. CDR3 loop: CASSVATGGETQYF. For the CDR3, the DNA is TGTGCCAGCAGCGTAGCTACGGGGGGAGAGACCCAGTACTTC.

The chain is built from TRBV2 and TRBJ2-1, with 7 bases lining up with TRBD2. The V segment lost 4 bases and the J segment 0 bases; nucleotides outside the gene matches: 6. Germline lookup yields CDR1 SNHLY and CDR2 FYNNEI. The CDR3 extends over 16 amino acids. The CDR3 sequence: CASSGGGAGSYNEQFF. DNA for the CDR3: TGTGCCAGCAGTGGGGGAGGGGCCGGCTCCTACAATGAGCAGTTCTTC.

The chain joins TRBV5-1 to TRBJ1-3; 9 nucleotides agree with TRBD1. CDR3 length equals 15 residues. Per the germline V gene, CDR1 is SGHRS and CDR2 is YFSETQ. The J segment lost 3 bases and the V segment lost 4 bases, leaving 5 bases of the junction unmatched. The CDR3 nucleotides read TGCGCCAGCAGCCCGGCGACAGGGGGTGGAAACACCATATATTTT. Translation gives CASSPATGGGNTIYF.

The chain links TRBV27 to TRBJ2-7; possible D gene TRBD2, 6 bases. Deletions cut 8 bases from V and 3 bases from J, with 20 bases between. Germline V gene lookup returns CDR1 MNHEY and CDR2 SMNVEV (reference sequence). The CDR3 extends over 15 amino acids. DNA of the CDR3: TGTGCCAGCCGCTACGTGGGGCGGGGAAACTACGAGCAGTACTTC. It specifies CASRYVGRGNYEQYF.

This clone has a handful of counts. The gene calls are TRBV19 and TRBJ1-5; TRBD1 matches 8 bases. Germline CDR1 LNHDA, CDR2 SQIVND (reference sequence). Trimming at V came to 5 bases and at J to 7 bases, leaving 13 bases not matched to a gene. CDR3 size: 16 residues. CDR3 in DNA: TGTGCCAGTAGTCCAGGACAGGGAGGCTTAGGACAGCCCCAGCATTTT. Translation: CASSPGQGGLGQPQHF. Complete variable domain (other parts from reference TRBV19 and TRBJ1-5): DGGITQSPKYLFRKEGQNVTLSCEQNLNHDAMYWYRQDPGQGLRLIYYSQIVNDFQKGDIAEGYSVSREKKESFPLTVTSAQKNPTAFYLCASSPGQGGLGQPQHFGDGTRLSIL.

The CDR3 protein is CASSFTGDGETQYF. In DNA, the CDR3 is TGTGCCAGCAGCTTCACAGGGGACGGAGAGACCCAGTACTTC. The chain joins TRBV7-2 to TRBJ2-5, with 7 bases aligning to TRBD1. V shed 3 bases, J shed 4 bases, and the junction held 5 bases outside the gene matches. This CDR3 has 14 residues. Per the germline V gene, CDR1 is SGHTA and CDR2 is FQGNSA.

This chain links TRBV29-1 with TRBJ2-6, with a weak D call TRBD1 (7 bases). This CDR3 spans 15 amino acids. V gave up 4 bases and J gave up 2 bases, with 12 bases separating them. Germline lookup yields CDR1 SQVTM and CDR2 ANQGSEA. The CDR3 coding sequence is TGCAGCGTTGGGGCCAGGGGGGCTGGGGCCAACGTCCTGACTTTC. Its translation is CSVGARGAGANVLTF.

The chain combines TRBV11-2 with TRBJ2-7; D gene ambiguous. Germline CDR1 SGHAT, CDR2 FQNNGV. The CDR3 totals 12 residues. Trimming cost V 5 bases and J 4 bases, with 9 bases left between them. In DNA form, the CDR3 reads TGTGCCAGCAGCCGTTCAGGATACGAGCAGTACTTC. Translating gives CASSRSGYEQYF.